This T cell receptor (beta chain) was recovered during a study of blood T cells in healthy people across ages. Study results and limitations: Both higher diversity and more naive CD4+ cells marked long-lived donors when set against aged donors.

Per the germline V gene, CDR1 is SQVTM and CDR2 is ANQGSEA. The CDR3 runs 11 residues. Only a few counts were recorded for this clonotype. Its cognate antigen is unknown. Donors were healthy Caucasian individuals from Russia aged roughly 6 to 95. With a J-beta primer mix and a sample-barcoded 5' primer, a second PCR ran roughly 6 to 11 cycles. A template-switch adaptor that had 12 random nucleotides put a tag on each cDNA molecule. TCRdb analysed the 5' RACE reads with MiXCR anew, one entry per CDR3 protein. This sample carries 550,000 to 700,000 distinct CDR3 sequences, approximately 27% of them seen once, and the ten largest clones take 15% to 20%.

The sequence was collected from a woman between 65 and 79 years old in good health. Sequencing used blood. J is TRBJ2-5 and V is TRBV29-1, with D hard to call. Judging by the DNA end, TRBJ2-1 fits better; the J call may be wrong. The CDR3 reads CSVVVSDEQFF. CDR3 DNA: TGCAGCGTTGTCGTTTCGGATGAGCAGTTCTTC.